This record looks at one T cell receptor (beta chain) sequence and its context. No antigen is known for it. Data came from immunoSEQ multiplex PCR; TCRdb stores just in-frame clones and leaves some out. This repertoire shows almost 85,000 clones, 94% found once; its top ten account for around 10%. Germline CDR1 PRHDT, CDR2 FYEKMQ (reference sequence). This CDR3 contains 15 residues. With V trimmed by 5 bases and J by 2 bases, 8 bases remained unmatched. The data were obtained in a study of OX40 agonist ivuxolimab in advanced cancers. Findings of the study overall: Compared with CD4+, CD8+ T cells on average had more expanded clones.

The sequence was obtained from an adult with an advanced solid tumor such as melanoma, head and neck, liver or kidney cancer. The sequencing used CD4+ or CD8+ T cells sorted from blood, collected in a trial of the OX40 agonist ivuxolimab. This sequence joins TRBV13 and TRBJ2-7, with TRBD1 identical over 8 bases. This CDR3 is CASSTRRTGTYEQYF. The CDR3 nucleotides are TGTGCCAGCAGCACCCGTCGGACAGGGACCTACGAGCAGTACTTC.